The clone carrying this TCR beta chain was seen ten or more times. Antigen specificity is unknown. The data originate from a study of identical twins. The study's findings and limits: The presence of invariant MAIT and iNKT cells could partly confound analyses of zero-insertion sequences. Weaker excess sharing between twins was seen in beta out-of-frame sequences. Models underpredicted monozygotic twin sharing of out-of-frame TCR alpha.

With 3 bases removed from V and 4 bases from J, the gap between germline ends came to 8 bases. CDR3 length: 13 amino acids. The authors used template switching to add a universal primer site and gave cDNA unique molecular identifiers. One entry per CDR3 protein results from TCRdb running MiXCR on the 5' RACE reads. The sample lists around 1.7 million distinct CDR3 sequences, under 35% occurring once. The chain recombines TRBV12-3 or TRBV12-4 with TRBJ2-3, with D possibly TRBD2 on 5 matching bases. The clonotype comes from a newborn girl in good health. Sample: cord blood. The CDR3 DNA sequence: TGTGCCAGCAGTTTTCGCGGGTCAGATACGCAGTATTTT. Amino acid sequence: CASSFRGSDTQYF.